This T cell receptor beta chain was found in a study of shared clonotypes between healthy human individuals. Points on this clone: Antigen: not known.

Those who donated, Caucasian adults without exception, all lived in Nashville, Tennessee. A deep-level run was used for the assay. TCRdb's table, derived via immunoSEQ multiplex PCR, lists solely in-frame clones and lacks some. The sample shows under 600,000 clones, roughly 72% of them seen only once. The CDR3 is 19 amino acids. CDR1 and CDR2 (germline): LGHNA, YSLEER. V lost 0 bases and J lost 1, with 21 bases in between. General study points: The expectation was that sequencing depth would affect clonotype sharing among donors. Few donors limited the genetic and exposure-history diversity represented.

The clonotype comes from a woman between 40 and 50 years old in good health. Some clones in this sample may be carry-over from other donors' samples. The sequenced sample consisted of PBMCs. The chain combines TRBV4-3 with TRBJ2-5; D uncertain. The CDR3 region is CASSQDPVGQVARQETQYF. The CDR3 bases are TGCGCCAGCAGCCAAGACCCCGTTGGGCAGGTCGCTCGCCAAGAGACCCAGTACTTC.